This entry lists 9 T cell receptor beta chains sequenced from one sample in a study of CD8 T cells in Susac syndrome. An input of roughly 0.5 to 1 ug of RNA was subjected to reverse transcription using random hexamers. TCRdb independently ran MiXCR on the immunoSEQ multiplex PCR reads; one entry per CDR3 protein. The sample holds a few hundred thousand distinct CDR3 sequences, around 83% seen once. Sequencing input: CD8+ T cells from PBMCs. Every receptor here comes from a human donor with multiple sclerosis.

The chain joins TRBV27 to TRBJ2-5; D unclear. Looked up from germline, CDR1 is MNHEY and CDR2 is SMNVEV (reference sequence). Between the trimmed V and J ends, which lost 2 bases and 2 bases, there was a span of 15 bases. The CDR3 totals 16 residues. The CDR3 region has the DNA TGTGCCAGCAGTTTAGGCCCTGGGGTAGGGCAAGAGACCCAGTACTTC. The encoded protein is CASSLGPGVGQETQYF.

The CDR3 DNA is TGCAGCGTTGGGCTAGCGGGAGGACGCGAGCAGTTCTTC. Its translation is CSVGLAGGREQFF. The chain combines TRBV29-1 with TRBJ2-1; 11 bases fit TRBD2. Per germline, CDR1 SQVTM and CDR2 ANQGSEA. This CDR3 has 13 amino acids. With V trimmed by 4 bases and J by 10 bases, 6 bases remained unmatched.

The chain joins TRBV5-4 to TRBJ2-1, with TRBD2 identical over 12 bases. V lost 0 bases and J lost 10; bases outside the gene matches: 11. In germline, CDR1 is SGHNT, CDR2 YYREEE (reference sequence). The CDR3 runs 17 residues. Here the CDR3 reads CASSLGWRTSGIGEQFF. The CDR3 DNA is TGTGCCAGCAGCTTGGGATGGAGGACTAGCGGGATCGGCGAGCAGTTCTTC.

About this clonotype itself: The junction does not match germline at one end; this may be a read error. The rearrangement uses TRBV9 and TRBJ1-6, with 9 bases fitting TRBD1. CDR3 length equals 17 residues. The germline V gene encodes CDR1 SGDLS and CDR2 YYNGEE. For the CDR3, the DNA is TGTGCCAGCAGCGAGACCGGGACAGGGTTCTATAAATCACCCCTCCACTTT. This sequence encodes CASSETGTGFYKSPLHF.

This chain joins TRBV9 and TRBJ2-1; 7 positions agree with TRBD1. CDR3 length: 14 residues. Germline loops: CDR1 SGDLS, CDR2 YYNGEE. After removal of 3 bases from V and 4 bases from J, the junction contained 4 bases not matched to a gene. CDR3 sequence (DNA): TGTGCCAGCAGCGCGCGACAGGGTTACAATGAGCAGTTCTTC. It translates to CASSARQGYNEQFF.

The chain couples TRBV4-1 to TRBJ1-1; the D is unclear. V lost 3 bases, J lost 0 bases, and 8 bases lay in between. Germline assignment: CDR1 MGHRA and CDR2 YSYEKL. The CDR3 totals 14 residues. The CDR3 coding sequence is TGCGCCAGCAGCCAGGCAGTCGTGAACACTGAAGCTTTCTTT. Translating it yields CASSQAVVNTEAFF.

The rearrangement joins TRBV5-1 to TRBJ2-4, with 12 bases identical to TRBD2. This CDR3 spans 16 amino acids. V lost 3 bases and J lost 4; bases outside the gene matches: 5. CDR1 and CDR2 (germline): SGHRS, YFSETQ. The CDR3 coding sequence is TGCGCCAGCAGCTCCGGACTAGCGGGACTTAAAAACATTCAGTACTTC. This encodes CASSSGLAGLKNIQYF.

The rearrangement uses TRBV30 and TRBJ2-1; D remains unclear. V dropped 5 bases and J dropped 4 bases, with 18 bases sitting between them. The CDR3 has 15 residues. CDR1 is GTSNPN and CDR2 is SVGIG in the germline V gene (reference sequence). The CDR3 region is CAWGGSELPYNEQFF. The CDR3 DNA reads TGTGCCTGGGGTGGTAGTGAACTCCCTTACAATGAGCAGTTCTTC.

This sequence joins TRBV27 and TRBJ2-3; D might be TRBD1 or TRBD2, each matching 6 bases. Trimming shortened V by 4 bases and J by 1 base, and 12 bases separated the two germline ends. This CDR3 spans 15 amino acids. CDR1 and CDR2 from the germline V gene are MNHEY and SMNVEV (reference sequence). The CDR3, as DNA: TGTGCCAGCAGTTCCCCGGGGGCCGGCACAGATACGCAGTATTTT. Its protein product is CASSSPGAGTDTQYF.